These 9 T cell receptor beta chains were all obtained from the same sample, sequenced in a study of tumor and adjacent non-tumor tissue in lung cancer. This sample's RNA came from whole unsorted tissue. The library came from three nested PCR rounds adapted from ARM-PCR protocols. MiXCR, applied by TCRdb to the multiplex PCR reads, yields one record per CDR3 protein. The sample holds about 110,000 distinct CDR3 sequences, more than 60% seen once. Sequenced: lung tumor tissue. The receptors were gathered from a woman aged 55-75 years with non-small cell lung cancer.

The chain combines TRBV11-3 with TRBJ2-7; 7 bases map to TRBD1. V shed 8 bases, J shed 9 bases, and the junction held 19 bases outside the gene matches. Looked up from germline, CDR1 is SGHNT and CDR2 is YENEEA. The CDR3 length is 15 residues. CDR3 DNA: TGTGCCAGCGGAGGAAGACGAACAGGGGCTAAAGGGCAGTACTTC. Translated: CASGGRRTGAKGQYF.

CDR3 residues: CSAEDRENYERYF. CDR3 nucleotide sequence: TGCAGTGCTGAGGACAGGGAGAACTACGAGAGGTACTTC. This chain connects TRBV20-1 to TRBJ2-7, with 8 nucleotides matching TRBD1. The CDR3 consists of 13 residues. Germline V gene lookup returns CDR1 DFQATT and CDR2 SNEGSKA (reference sequence). V shed 5 bases, J shed 12 bases, and the junction held 15 bases outside the gene matches.

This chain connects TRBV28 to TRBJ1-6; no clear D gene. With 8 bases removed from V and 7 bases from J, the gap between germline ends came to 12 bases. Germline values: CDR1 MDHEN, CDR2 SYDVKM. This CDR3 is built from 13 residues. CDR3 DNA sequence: TGTGCCAGCGAATGGGATCGAAATTCACCCCTCCACTTT. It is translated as CASEWDRNSPLHF.

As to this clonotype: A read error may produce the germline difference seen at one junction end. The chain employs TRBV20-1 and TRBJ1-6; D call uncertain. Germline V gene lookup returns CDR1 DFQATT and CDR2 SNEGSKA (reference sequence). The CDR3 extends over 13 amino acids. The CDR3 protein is CNAGQACGSPLHF. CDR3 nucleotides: TGCAATGCTGGTCAGGCCTGTGGTTCGCCCCTCCACTTT.

The CDR3 DNA reads TGTGCCAGCAGCTTTGATCCGTCAACGTATGCTGAAGCTTTCTTT. Translated: CASSFDPSTYAEAFF. The chain recombines TRBV11-2 with TRBJ1-1; no clear D gene. The ends were cut back, 3 bases at V and 6 bases at J, with 17 bases in the middle. The CDR3 is made up of 15 amino acids. Germline CDR1 reads SGHAT; CDR2 reads FQNNGV.

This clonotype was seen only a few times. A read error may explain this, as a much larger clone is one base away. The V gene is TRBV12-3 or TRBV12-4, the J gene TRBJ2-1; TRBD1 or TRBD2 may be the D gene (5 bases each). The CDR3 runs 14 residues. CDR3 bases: TGTGCCAGCAGTTTCCAAGAGTTGGGGGTGGAGCAGCTCTTC. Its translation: CASSFQELGVEQLF.

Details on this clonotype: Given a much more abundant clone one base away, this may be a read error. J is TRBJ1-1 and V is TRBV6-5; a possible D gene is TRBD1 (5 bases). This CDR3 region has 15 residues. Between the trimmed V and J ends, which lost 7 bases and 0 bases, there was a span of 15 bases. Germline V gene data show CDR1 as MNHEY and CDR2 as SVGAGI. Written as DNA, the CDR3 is TGTGCCAGCAAATTTGAAGGGGCGATGAACACTGAAGCTTTCTTT. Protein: CASKFEGAMNTEAFF.

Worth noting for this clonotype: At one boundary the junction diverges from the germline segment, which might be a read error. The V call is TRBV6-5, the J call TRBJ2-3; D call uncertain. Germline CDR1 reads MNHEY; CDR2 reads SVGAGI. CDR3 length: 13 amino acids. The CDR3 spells CASSYPDADTLYF. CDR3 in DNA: TGTGCCAGCAGTTACCCGGACGCAGATACGCTGTATTTT.

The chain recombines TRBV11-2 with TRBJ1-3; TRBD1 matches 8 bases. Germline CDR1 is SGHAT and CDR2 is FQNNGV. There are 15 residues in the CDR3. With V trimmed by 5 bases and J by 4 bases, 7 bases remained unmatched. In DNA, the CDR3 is TGTGCCAGCAGCGGACAGGGTACATCCGGAAACACCATATATTTT. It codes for CASSGQGTSGNTIYF.